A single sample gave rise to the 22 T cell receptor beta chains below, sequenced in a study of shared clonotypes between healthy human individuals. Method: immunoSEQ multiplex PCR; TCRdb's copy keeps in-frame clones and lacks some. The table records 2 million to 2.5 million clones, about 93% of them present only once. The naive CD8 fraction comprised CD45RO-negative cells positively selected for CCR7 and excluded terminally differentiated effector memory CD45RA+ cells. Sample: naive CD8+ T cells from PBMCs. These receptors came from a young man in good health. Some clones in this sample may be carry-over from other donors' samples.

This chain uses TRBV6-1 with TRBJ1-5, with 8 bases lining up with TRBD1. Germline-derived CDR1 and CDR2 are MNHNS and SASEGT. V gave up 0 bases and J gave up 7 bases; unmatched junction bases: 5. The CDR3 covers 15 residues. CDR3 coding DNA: TGTGCCAGCAGTGAAGCGTCAGGGGGCTGGCAGCCCCAGCATTTT. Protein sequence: CASSEASGGWQPQHF.

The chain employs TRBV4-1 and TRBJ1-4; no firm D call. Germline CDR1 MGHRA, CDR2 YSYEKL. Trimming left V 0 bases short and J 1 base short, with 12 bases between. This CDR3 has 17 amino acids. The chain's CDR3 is CASSQDSGILTNEKLFF. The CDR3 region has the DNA TGCGCCAGCAGCCAAGACTCCGGGATCTTAACTAATGAAAAACTGTTTTTT.

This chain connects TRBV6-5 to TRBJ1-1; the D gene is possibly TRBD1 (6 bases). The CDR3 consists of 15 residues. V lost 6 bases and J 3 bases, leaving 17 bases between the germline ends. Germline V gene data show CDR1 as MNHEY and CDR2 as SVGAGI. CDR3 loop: CASSSGVNGYTEAFF. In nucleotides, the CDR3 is TGTGCCAGCAGCTCAGGGGTGAATGGGTACACTGAAGCTTTCTTT.

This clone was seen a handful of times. The CDR3 nucleotides are TGTGCGACAGGGGTCTACTACGAGCAGTACTTC. Protein product: CATGVYYEQYF. This chain joins TRBV19 and TRBJ2-7; 8 bases map to TRBD1. CDR1 and CDR2 from the germline V gene are LNHDA and SQIVND (reference sequence). The CDR3 length is 11 residues.

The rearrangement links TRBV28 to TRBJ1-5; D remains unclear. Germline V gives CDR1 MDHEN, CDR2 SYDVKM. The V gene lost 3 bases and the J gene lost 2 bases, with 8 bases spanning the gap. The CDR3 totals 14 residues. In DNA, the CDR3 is TGTGCCAGCAGTTTTCCAGTCGGCAATCAGCCCCAGCATTTT. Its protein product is CASSFPVGNQPQHF.

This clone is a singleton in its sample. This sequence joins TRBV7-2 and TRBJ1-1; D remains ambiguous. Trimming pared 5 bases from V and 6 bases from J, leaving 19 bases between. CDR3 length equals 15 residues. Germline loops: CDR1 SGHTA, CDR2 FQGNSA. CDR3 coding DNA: TGTGCCAGCAGCCCCCGAGCGGGCACAGTCTCTGAAGCTTTCTTT. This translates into CASSPRAGTVSEAFF. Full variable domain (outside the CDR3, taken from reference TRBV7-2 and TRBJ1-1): GAGVSQSPSNKVTEKGKDVELRCDPISGHTALYWYRQSLGQGLEFLIYFQGNSAPDKSGLPSDRFSAERTGGSVSTLTIQRTQQEDSAVYLCASSPRAGTVSEAFFGQGTRLTVV.

Here the CDR3 reads CASSLTGNNEQFF. The CDR3, as DNA: TGTGCCAGCAGCTTAACCGGAAACAATGAGCAGTTCTTC. The chain joins TRBV7-6 to TRBJ2-1; D gene uncertain. CDR3 length: 13 amino acids. Germline CDR1 reads SGHVS; CDR2 reads FNYEAQ. The V gene lost 2 bases and the J gene lost 5 bases, with 7 bases spanning the gap.

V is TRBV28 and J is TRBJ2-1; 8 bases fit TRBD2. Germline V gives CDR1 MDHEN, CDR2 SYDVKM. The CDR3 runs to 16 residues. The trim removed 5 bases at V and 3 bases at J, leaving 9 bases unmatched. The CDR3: CASSRLVGTSYNEQFF. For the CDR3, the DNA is TGTGCCAGCAGTCGCCTAGTCGGGACTAGCTACAATGAGCAGTTCTTC.

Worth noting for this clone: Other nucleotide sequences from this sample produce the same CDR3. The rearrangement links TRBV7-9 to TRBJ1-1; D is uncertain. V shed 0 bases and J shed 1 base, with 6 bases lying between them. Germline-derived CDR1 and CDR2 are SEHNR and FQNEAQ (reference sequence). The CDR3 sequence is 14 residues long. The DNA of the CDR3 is TGTGCCAGCAGCTTAGCTCGGGCGAACACTGAAGCTTTCTTT. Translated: CASSLARANTEAFF.

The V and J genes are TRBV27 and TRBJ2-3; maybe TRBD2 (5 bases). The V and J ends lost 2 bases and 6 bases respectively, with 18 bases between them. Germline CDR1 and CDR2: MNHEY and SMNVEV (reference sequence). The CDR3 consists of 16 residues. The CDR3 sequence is CASSLLPSRSSDTQYF. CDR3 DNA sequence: TGTGCCAGCAGTTTACTCCCCTCTAGATCTAGCGATACGCAGTATTTT.

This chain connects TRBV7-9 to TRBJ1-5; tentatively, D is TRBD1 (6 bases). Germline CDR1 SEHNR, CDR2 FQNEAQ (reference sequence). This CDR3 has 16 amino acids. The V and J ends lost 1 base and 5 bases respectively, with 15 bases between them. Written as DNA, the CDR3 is TGTGCCAGCAGCTTAGTAACAGGGCCATCCGATCAGCCCCAGCATTTT. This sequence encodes CASSLVTGPSDQPQHF.

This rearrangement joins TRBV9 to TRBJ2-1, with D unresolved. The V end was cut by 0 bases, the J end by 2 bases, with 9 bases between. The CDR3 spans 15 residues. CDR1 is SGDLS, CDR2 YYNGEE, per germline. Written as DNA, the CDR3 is TGTGCCAGCAGCGTAGGTTCGGAACCCTACAATGAGCAGTTCTTC. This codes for CASSVGSEPYNEQFF. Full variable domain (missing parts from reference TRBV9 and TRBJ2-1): DSGVTQTPKHLITATGQRVTLRCSPRSGDLSVYWYQQSLDQGLQFLIQYYNGEERAKGNILERFSAQQFPDLHSELNLSSLELGDSALYFCASSVGSEPYNEQFFGPGTRLTVL.

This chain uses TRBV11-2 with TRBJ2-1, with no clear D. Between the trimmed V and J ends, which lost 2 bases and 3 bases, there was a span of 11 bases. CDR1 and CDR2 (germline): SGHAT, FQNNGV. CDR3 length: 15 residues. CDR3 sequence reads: CASSLSTSFYNEQFF. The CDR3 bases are TGTGCCAGCAGCTTATCGACTTCATTCTACAATGAGCAGTTCTTC.

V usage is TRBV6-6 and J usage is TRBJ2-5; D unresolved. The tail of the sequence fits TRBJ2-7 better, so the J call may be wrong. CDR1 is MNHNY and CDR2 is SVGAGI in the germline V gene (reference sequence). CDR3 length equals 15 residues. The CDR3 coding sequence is TGTGCCAGCAGTTACTGGACCGGGCCCCTTTACGAGCAGTACTTC. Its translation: CASSYWTGPLYEQYF.

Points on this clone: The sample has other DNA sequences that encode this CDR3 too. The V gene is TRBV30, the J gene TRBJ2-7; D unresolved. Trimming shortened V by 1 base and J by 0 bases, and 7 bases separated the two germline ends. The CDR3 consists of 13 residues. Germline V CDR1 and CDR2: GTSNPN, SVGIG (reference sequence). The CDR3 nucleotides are TGTGCCTGGAGTGGACCAATCTCCTACGAGCAGTACTTC. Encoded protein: CAWSGPISYEQYF. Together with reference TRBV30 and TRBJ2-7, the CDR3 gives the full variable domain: SQTIHQWPATLVQPVGSPLSLECTVEGTSNPNLYWYRQAAGRGLQLLFYSVGIGQISSEVPQNLSASRPQDRQFILSSKKLLLSDSGFYLCAWSGPISYEQYFGPGTRLTVT.

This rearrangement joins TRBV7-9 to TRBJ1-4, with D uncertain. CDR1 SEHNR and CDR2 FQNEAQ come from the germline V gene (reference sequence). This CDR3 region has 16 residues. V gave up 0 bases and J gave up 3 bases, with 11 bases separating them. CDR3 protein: CASSLARYSPNEKLFF. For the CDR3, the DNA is TGTGCCAGCAGCTTAGCGCGATACAGTCCTAATGAAAAACTGTTTTTT.

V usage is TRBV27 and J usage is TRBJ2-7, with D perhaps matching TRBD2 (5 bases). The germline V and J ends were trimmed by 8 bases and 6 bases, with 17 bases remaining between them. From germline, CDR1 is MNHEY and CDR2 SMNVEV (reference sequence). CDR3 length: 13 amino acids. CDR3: CASGELVGVEQYF. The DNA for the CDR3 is TGTGCCAGCGGGGAACTAGTTGGTGTCGAGCAGTACTTC.

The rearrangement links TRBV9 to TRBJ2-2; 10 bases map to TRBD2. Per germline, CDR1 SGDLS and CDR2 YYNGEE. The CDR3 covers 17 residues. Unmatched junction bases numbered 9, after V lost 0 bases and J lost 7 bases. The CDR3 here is CASSVVASGSRNGELFF. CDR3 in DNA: TGTGCCAGCAGCGTAGTGGCTAGCGGGAGTCGAAACGGGGAGCTGTTTTTT.

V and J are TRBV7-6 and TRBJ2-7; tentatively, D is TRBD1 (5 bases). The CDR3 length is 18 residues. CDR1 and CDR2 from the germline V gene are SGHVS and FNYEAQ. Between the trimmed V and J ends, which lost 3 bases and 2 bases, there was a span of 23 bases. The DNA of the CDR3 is TGTGCCAGCAGCTTGTACCCTCCCCAGGGCCCTATTCCCTACGAGCAGTACTTC. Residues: CASSLYPPQGPIPYEQYF.

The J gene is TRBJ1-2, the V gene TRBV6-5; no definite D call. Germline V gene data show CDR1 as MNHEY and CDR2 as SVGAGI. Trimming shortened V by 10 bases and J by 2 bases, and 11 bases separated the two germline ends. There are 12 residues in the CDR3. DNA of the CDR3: TGTGCCACAGAAGGTTTGAACTATGGCTACACCTTC. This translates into CATEGLNYGYTF.

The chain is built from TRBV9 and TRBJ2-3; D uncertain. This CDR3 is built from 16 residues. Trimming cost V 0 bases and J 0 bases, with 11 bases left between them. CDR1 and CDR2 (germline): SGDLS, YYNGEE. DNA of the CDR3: TGTGCCAGCAGCGTAGGTTATTCGGCAAGCACAGATACGCAGTATTTT. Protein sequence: CASSVGYSASTDTQYF.

CDR3 coding DNA: TGTGCCAGTAGGTCCAGGGGGCGAGGAGAGCAGTACTTC. Translation gives CASRSRGRGEQYF. V and J are TRBV19 and TRBJ2-7; 8 bases fit TRBD1. CDR3 length equals 13 residues. Germline CDR1 is LNHDA and CDR2 is SQIVND (reference sequence). V gave up 6 bases and J gave up 7 bases; unmatched junction bases: 8.